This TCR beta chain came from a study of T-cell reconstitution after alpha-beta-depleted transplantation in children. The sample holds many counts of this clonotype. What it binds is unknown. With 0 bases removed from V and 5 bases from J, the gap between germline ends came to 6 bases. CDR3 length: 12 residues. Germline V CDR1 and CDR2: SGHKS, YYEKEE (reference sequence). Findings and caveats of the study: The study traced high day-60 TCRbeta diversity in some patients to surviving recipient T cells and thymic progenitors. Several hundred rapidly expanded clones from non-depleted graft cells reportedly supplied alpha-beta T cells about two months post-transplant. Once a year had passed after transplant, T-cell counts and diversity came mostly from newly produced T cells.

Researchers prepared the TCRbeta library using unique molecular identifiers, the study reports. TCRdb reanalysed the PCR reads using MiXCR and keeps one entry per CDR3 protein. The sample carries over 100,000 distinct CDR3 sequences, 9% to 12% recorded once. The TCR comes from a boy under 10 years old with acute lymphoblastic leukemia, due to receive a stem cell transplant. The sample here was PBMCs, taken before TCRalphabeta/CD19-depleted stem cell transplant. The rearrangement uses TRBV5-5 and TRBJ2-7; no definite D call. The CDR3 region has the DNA TGTGCCAGCAGCTTGGACATAAACGAGCAGTACTTC. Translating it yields CASSLDINEQYF. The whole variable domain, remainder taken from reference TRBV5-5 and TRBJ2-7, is DAGVTQSPTHLIKTRGQQVTLRCSPISGHKSVSWYQQVLGQGPQFIFQYYEKEERGRGNFPDRFSARQFPNYSSELNVNALLLGDSALYLCASSLDINEQYFGPGTRLTVT.